Here is one T cell receptor beta chain with its context. Its specificity is unknown. The use of a sample-barcoded 5' primer and a J-beta primer mix characterized a second PCR of about 6 to 11 cycles. TCRdb itself ran the 5' RACE reads through MiXCR, one entry per CDR3 protein. Of about 780,000 distinct CDR3 sequences in the sample, about half were seen once. With V trimmed by 6 bases and J by 2 bases, 5 bases remained unmatched. The CDR3 loop spans 14 amino acids. The germline gives CDR1 DFQATT, CDR2 SNEGSKA (reference sequence). The data stem from a study of blood T cells in healthy people across ages. Broader study findings: Conclusively comparing naive with antigen-experienced cells was impossible with unsorted PBMCs.

Isolation per sample recovered at least 7 million PBMCs. This TCR came from an elderly man in good health. This chain connects TRBV20-1 to TRBJ2-7, with 12 bases identical to TRBD2. The material sequenced was blood. This CDR3 reads CSARTSGDAYEQYF. The CDR3 DNA reads as TGCAGTGCCCGGACTAGCGGGGATGCCTACGAGCAGTACTTC.